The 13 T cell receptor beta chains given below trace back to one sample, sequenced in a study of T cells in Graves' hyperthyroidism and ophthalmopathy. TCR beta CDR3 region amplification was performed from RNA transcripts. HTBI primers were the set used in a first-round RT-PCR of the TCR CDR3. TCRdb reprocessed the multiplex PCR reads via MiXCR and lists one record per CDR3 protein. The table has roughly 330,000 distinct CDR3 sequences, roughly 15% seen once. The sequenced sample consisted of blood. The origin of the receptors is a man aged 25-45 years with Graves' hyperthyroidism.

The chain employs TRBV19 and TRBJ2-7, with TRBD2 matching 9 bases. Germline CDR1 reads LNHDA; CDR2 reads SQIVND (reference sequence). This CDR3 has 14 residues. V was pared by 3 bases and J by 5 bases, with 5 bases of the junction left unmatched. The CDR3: CASSISGSSHEQYF. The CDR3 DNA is TGTGCCAGTAGTATTAGCGGGAGCAGCCACGAGCAGTACTTC.

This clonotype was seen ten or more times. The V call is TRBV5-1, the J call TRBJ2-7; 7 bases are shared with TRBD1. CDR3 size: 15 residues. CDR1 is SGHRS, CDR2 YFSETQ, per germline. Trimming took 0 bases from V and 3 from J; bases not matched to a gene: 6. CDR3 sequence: CASSLGDSKNYEQYF. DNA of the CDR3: TGCGCCAGCAGCTTGGGGGACAGCAAAAACTACGAGCAGTACTTC.

CDR3: CATAAGARPRELFF. CDR3 coding DNA: TGTGCCACCGCGGCGGGGGCGAGACCCAGGGAGCTGTTTTTT. The chain links TRBV24-1 to TRBJ2-2, with TRBD2 as a possible D gene (7 bases). The CDR3 is made up of 14 amino acids. The germline V gene has CDR1 KGHDR and CDR2 SFDVKD. V was clipped by 9 bases and J by 9 bases, with 19 bases between them.

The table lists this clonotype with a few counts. This CDR3 is CASSGDVQSNEQFF. CDR3 sequence (DNA): TGTGCCAGCAGCGGGGACGTACAAAGCAATGAGCAGTTCTTC. J is TRBJ2-1 and V is TRBV11-2; D possibly matches TRBD1 or TRBD2 (5 bases each). Per the germline V gene, CDR1 is SGHAT and CDR2 is FQNNGV. Trimming cost V 5 bases and J 6 bases, with 14 bases left between them. The CDR3 extends over 14 amino acids.

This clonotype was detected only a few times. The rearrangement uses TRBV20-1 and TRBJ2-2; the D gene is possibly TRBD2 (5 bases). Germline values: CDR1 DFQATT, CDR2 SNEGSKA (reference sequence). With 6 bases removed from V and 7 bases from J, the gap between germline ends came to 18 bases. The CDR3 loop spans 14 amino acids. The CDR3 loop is CSAERARELGELFF. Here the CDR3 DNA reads TGCAGTGCGGAGCGCGCAAGGGAGCTCGGGGAGCTGTTTTTT.

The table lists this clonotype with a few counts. This CDR3 is CATSDFGDSNQPQHF. In DNA, the CDR3 is TGTGCCACCAGTGATTTTGGAGACAGCAATCAGCCCCAGCATTTT. The gene calls are TRBV24-1 and TRBJ1-5; D is uncertain. The CDR3 spans 15 residues. V was cut by 1 base and J by 1 base, with 7 bases left in between. From germline, CDR1 is KGHDR and CDR2 SFDVKD.

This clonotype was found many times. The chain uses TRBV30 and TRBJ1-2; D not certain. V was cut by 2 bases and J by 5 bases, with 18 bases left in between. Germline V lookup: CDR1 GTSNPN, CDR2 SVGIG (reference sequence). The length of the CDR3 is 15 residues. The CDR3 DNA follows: TGTGCCTGGAGTCGCCGGTCGAGTCCTTTGTATGGCTACACCTTC. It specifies CAWSRRSSPLYGYTF.

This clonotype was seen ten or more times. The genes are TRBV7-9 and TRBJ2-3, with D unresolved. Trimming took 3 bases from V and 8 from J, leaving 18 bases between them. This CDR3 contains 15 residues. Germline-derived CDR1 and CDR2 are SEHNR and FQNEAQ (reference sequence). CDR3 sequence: CASSFFSRDPGTQYF. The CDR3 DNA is TGTGCCAGCAGCTTCTTTTCTAGGGATCCGGGTACGCAGTATTTT.

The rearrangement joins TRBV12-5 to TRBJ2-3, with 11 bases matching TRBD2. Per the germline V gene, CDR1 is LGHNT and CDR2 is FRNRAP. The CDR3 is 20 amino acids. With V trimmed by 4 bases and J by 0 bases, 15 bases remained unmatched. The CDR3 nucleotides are TGTGCTAGTGGTTCGACCTTAGGACTAGCGGGTGGCTTTAGCACAGATACGCAGTATTTT. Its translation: CASGSTLGLAGGFSTDTQYF.

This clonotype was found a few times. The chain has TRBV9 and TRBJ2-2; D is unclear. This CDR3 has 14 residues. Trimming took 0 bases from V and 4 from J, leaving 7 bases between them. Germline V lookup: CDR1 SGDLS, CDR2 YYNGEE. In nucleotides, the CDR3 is TGTGCCAGCAGCGTAGGGGGTGGCACCGGGGAGCTGTTTTTT. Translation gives CASSVGGGTGELFF. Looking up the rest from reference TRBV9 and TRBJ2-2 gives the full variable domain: DSGVTQTPKHLITATGQRVTLRCSPRSGDLSVYWYQQSLDQGLQFLIQYYNGEERAKGNILERFSAQQFPDLHSELNLSSLELGDSALYFCASSVGGGTGELFFGEGSRLTVL.

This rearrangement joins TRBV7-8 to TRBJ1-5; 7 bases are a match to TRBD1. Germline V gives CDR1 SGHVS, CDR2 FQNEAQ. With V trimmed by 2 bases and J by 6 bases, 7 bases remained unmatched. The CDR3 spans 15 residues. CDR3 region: CASSLYRGGRQPQHF. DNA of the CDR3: TGTGCCAGCAGCTTATACAGGGGAGGTCGTCAGCCCCAGCATTTT.

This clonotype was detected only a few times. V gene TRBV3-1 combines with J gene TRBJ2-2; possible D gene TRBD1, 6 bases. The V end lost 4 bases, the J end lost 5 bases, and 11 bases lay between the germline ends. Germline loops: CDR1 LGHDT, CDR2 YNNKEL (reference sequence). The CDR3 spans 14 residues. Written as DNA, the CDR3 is TGTGCCAGCAGCCCGTACAGGGCAACCGGGGAGCTGTTTTTT. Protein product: CASSPYRATGELFF.

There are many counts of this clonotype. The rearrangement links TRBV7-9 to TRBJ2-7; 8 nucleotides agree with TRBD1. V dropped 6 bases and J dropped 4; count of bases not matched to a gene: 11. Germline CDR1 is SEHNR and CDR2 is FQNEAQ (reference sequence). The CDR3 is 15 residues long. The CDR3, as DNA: TGTGCCAGCAGTTTTGCCGGGACAGGTTCTTACGAGCAGTACTTC. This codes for CASSFAGTGSYEQYF.